A single sample gave rise to the 9 T cell receptor beta chains below, sequenced in a study of blood T cell repertoires in COVID-19. The assay was immunoSEQ multiplex PCR, and TCRdb's table has in-frame clones only and misses some. The data show 95,000 or so clones, 81% seen once. The sample consisted of peripheral blood. These receptors were collected from a man aged 80 or over with active or convalescent COVID-19.

The chain is built from TRBV6-1 and TRBJ1-2; D uncertain. From germline, CDR1 is MNHNS and CDR2 SASEGT. The V end was cut by 2 bases, the J end by 0 bases, with 13 bases between. The CDR3 loop spans 16 amino acids. As DNA, the CDR3 is TGTGCCAGCAGTGAATCTCGAAGGAGGGCTAACTATGGCTACACCTTC. Translation gives CASSESRRRANYGYTF.

The rearrangement joins TRBV4-2 to TRBJ1-1; 9 bases map to TRBD1. Trimming took 4 bases from V and 1 from J; bases not matched to a gene: 10. The germline V gene has CDR1 LGHNA and CDR2 YNFKEQ. There are 17 residues in the CDR3. CDR3 bases: TGTGCCAGCAGCCGAGGACTCCCGGGACAGGGGAACACTGAAGCTTTCTTT. It specifies CASSRGLPGQGNTEAFF.

On this clone itself: At one of its ends the junction is not consistent with the germline gene, which may arise from a read error. The genes are TRBV2 and TRBJ2-1, with TRBD2 matching over 11 bases. This CDR3 contains 18 residues. The V gene's germline CDR1 is SNHLY and CDR2 FYNNEI. CDR3 coding DNA: TGTGCCAGCAGTCACCCACTAGCGGGGGACTCCTCCTACAATAAGCAGTTCTTC. This translates into CASSHPLAGDSSYNKQFF. Complete variable domain (other parts from reference TRBV2 and TRBJ2-1): EPEVTQTPSHQVTQMGQEVILRCVPISNHLYFYWYRQILGQKVEFLVSFYNNEISEKSEIFDDQFSVERPDGSNFTLKIRSTKLEDSAMYFCASSHPLAGDSSYNKQFFGPGTRLTVL.

V is TRBV6-5 and J is TRBJ2-7; D might be TRBD1 (7 bases). V was clipped by 9 bases and J by 3 bases, with 18 bases between them. Looked up from germline, CDR1 is MNHEY and CDR2 is SVGAGI. CDR3 size: 14 residues. This CDR3 is CASTYRQGGYEQYF. In DNA, the CDR3 is TGTGCCAGTACCTACAGGCAGGGGGGCTACGAGCAGTACTTC.

The V and J genes are TRBV30 and TRBJ1-5; tentative D call: TRBD1 (5 bases). Trimming removed 3 bases at V and 0 bases at J, with 6 bases between. The germline V gene has CDR1 GTSNPN and CDR2 SVGIG (reference sequence). The CDR3 spans 13 residues. The CDR3 sequence is CAWRGDSNQPQHF. CDR3 bases: TGTGCCTGGAGAGGGGATAGCAATCAGCCCCAGCATTTT. The full variable domain, with the rest looked up from reference TRBV30 and TRBJ1-5, is SQTIHQWPATLVQPVGSPLSLECTVEGTSNPNLYWYRQAAGRGLQLLFYSVGIGQISSEVPQNLSASRPQDRQFILSSKKLLLSDSGFYLCAWRGDSNQPQHFGDGTRLSIL.

The genes are TRBV11-2 and TRBJ2-1, with 14 nucleotides matching TRBD2. The CDR3 sequence is 16 residues long. V shed 4 bases and J 4 bases; nucleotides not matched to a gene: 3. Germline-derived CDR1 and CDR2 are SGHAT and FQNNGV. CDR3 DNA sequence: TGTGCCAGCAGCTCCCGGACTAGCGGGGGGTACAATGAGCAGTTCTTC. Its translation: CASSSRTSGGYNEQFF.

The V call is TRBV20-1, the J call TRBJ1-1, with a weak D call TRBD1 (6 bases). The V gene's germline CDR1 is DFQATT and CDR2 SNEGSKA (reference sequence). The V end lost 3 bases, the J end lost 4 bases, and 6 bases lay between the germline ends. The CDR3 totals 11 residues. The CDR3 spells CSASRGTEAFF. For the CDR3, the DNA is TGCAGTGCTAGCAGGGGCACTGAAGCTTTCTTT.

J is TRBJ2-1 and V is TRBV6-5; 9 bases are shared with TRBD2. CDR1 and CDR2 from the germline V gene are MNHEY and SVGAGI. V dropped 8 bases and J dropped 7; count of bases not matched to a gene: 12. This CDR3 contains 15 residues. In DNA, the CDR3 is TGTGCCAGCCGCGTCGGGACTAGCAGACGGAATGAGCAGTTCTTC. This gives the protein CASRVGTSRRNEQFF.

The DNA for the CDR3 is TGTGCCAGCAGCTCCGGACAGGGGGTTTTGGGCTACACCTTC. Its protein is CASSSGQGVLGYTF. J is TRBJ1-2 and V is TRBV7-2; the match to TRBD1 covers 10 bases. With 4 bases clipped from V and 8 bases from J, the junction kept 7 bases outside the gene matches. The CDR3 covers 14 residues. Germline CDR1 is SGHTA and CDR2 is FQGNSA.